The 14 T cell receptor beta chains listed next were all sequenced from one sample in a study of blood T cell repertoires in COVID-19. Clones were read by immunoSEQ multiplex PCR, and TCRdb kept only the in-frame ones, dropping some. In the table there are some 330,000 clones, about nine tenths of which are singletons. The sample comprised peripheral blood. The origin of the receptors is a young woman with COVID-19, enrolled during active disease.

This chain joins TRBV5-4 and TRBJ2-7, with 9 positions matching TRBD1. The CDR3 sequence is 14 residues long. Germline V gene lookup returns CDR1 SGHNT and CDR2 YYREEE (reference sequence). Trimming at V came to 6 bases and at J to 6 bases, leaving 10 bases not matched to a gene. The CDR3, as DNA: TGTGCCAGCACGCCGGGACAGGGTTGGTCCGAGCAGTACTTC. It specifies CASTPGQGWSEQYF.

The V and J genes are TRBV9 and TRBJ2-1; TRBD2 aligns across 12 bases. The CDR3 has 18 residues. V lost 3 bases to trimming and J lost 10 bases; unmatched junction nucleotides: 17. Germline V CDR1 and CDR2: SGDLS, YYNGEE. In DNA, the CDR3 is TGTGCCAGCAGCGCAGCGACTAGCGGGGGCCCTATTTACGGGGAGCAGTTCTTC. Its translation is CASSAATSGGPIYGEQFF. The variable domain in full, completed from reference TRBV9 and TRBJ2-1, reads DSGVTQTPKHLITATGQRVTLRCSPRSGDLSVYWYQQSLDQGLQFLIQYYNGEERAKGNILERFSAQQFPDLHSELNLSSLELGDSALYFCASSAATSGGPIYGEQFFGPGTRLTVL.

The genes are TRBV7-9 and TRBJ1-4; TRBD1 agrees at 9 bases. The CDR3 is 15 amino acids. With 2 bases clipped from V and 5 bases from J, the junction kept 3 bases outside the gene matches. CDR1 SEHNR and CDR2 FQNEAQ come from the germline V gene (reference sequence). CDR3 in amino acids: CASSLTGTGNEKLFF. CDR3 sequence (DNA): TGTGCCAGCAGCTTAACCGGGACAGGGAATGAAAAACTGTTTTTT.

This rearrangement joins TRBV7-9 to TRBJ2-4; a weak D match, TRBD2 (6 bases). CDR3 length equals 16 residues. V was pared by 5 bases and J by 6 bases, with 20 bases between. The germline CDR1 and CDR2 sequences are SEHNR and FQNEAQ (reference sequence). CDR3 in DNA: TGTGCCAGCAGCCGGGTGGGGGACTCGAGAGGAAACATTCAGTACTTC. It yields the protein CASSRVGDSRGNIQYF.

The chain employs TRBV6-5 and TRBJ1-1, with D tentatively TRBD1 (5 bases). V shed 6 bases and J shed 6 bases, with 17 bases lying between them. CDR3 length equals 14 residues. CDR1 and CDR2 (germline): MNHEY, SVGAGI. The CDR3 spells CASRRQPSWSEAFF. The CDR3 nucleotides read TGTGCCAGCAGAAGACAGCCAAGTTGGTCTGAAGCTTTCTTT.

This clone appeared once. The V and J genes are TRBV6-6 and TRBJ1-1; D not certain. Germline V gene lookup returns CDR1 MNHNY and CDR2 SVGAGI (reference sequence). The CDR3 runs 16 residues. V lost 2 bases and J lost 1, with 14 bases in between. CDR3 region: CASSYPPDGKNTEAFF. DNA for the CDR3: TGTGCCAGCAGTTACCCACCCGACGGGAAGAACACTGAAGCTTTCTTT.

The chain recombines TRBV4-2 with TRBJ2-2; the match to TRBD2 covers 14 bases. The germline V gene has CDR1 LGHNA and CDR2 YNFKEQ. The junction had 7 bases not matched to a gene; V was cut back by 2 bases and J by 5 bases. The CDR3 is 18 residues long. DNA for the CDR3: TGTGCCAGCAGCCAATTCTCCGGGACTAGCGGGGGAACCGGGGAGCTGTTTTTT. Residues: CASSQFSGTSGGTGELFF.

The chain recombines TRBV4-2 with TRBJ2-1; 10 bases match TRBD2. This CDR3 has 17 residues. The V gene's germline CDR1 is LGHNA and CDR2 YNFKEQ. V lost 1 base to trimming and J lost 3 bases; unmatched junction nucleotides: 6. The CDR3 DNA sequence: TGTGCCAGCAGCCAAGCGTACAGCGGGGGGGTCTACAATGAGCAGTTCTTC. Translated, it gives CASSQAYSGGVYNEQFF.

The genes are TRBV2 and TRBJ2-1, with a possible D match to TRBD2 (5 bases). Trimming pared 3 bases from V and 0 bases from J, leaving 12 bases between. The CDR3 loop spans 16 amino acids. Per the germline V gene, CDR1 is SNHLY and CDR2 is FYNNEI. The CDR3 here is CASSERQTISYNEQFF. For the CDR3, the DNA is TGTGCCAGCAGTGAGCGGCAGACTATCTCCTACAATGAGCAGTTCTTC.

V is TRBV2 and J is TRBJ2-5; no clear D gene. Trimming took off 7 bases at V and 3 bases at J, with 12 bases between the two ends. The CDR3 sequence is 13 residues long. The germline gives CDR1 SNHLY, CDR2 FYNNEI. The chain's CDR3 is CASNREAEETQYF. DNA of the CDR3: TGTGCCAGCAACCGAGAGGCAGAAGAGACCCAGTACTTC.

J is TRBJ1-2 and V is TRBV12-3 or TRBV12-4; TRBD1 aligns across 8 bases. Losses at the gene ends were 6 bases for V and 4 bases for J; bases not matched to a gene: 4. The CDR3 has 13 amino acids. CDR3 sequence: CASRPGTGYGYTF. DNA of the CDR3: TGTGCCAGCAGGCCTGGGACAGGCTATGGCTACACCTTC.

The V and J genes are TRBV5-1 and TRBJ1-1; perhaps TRBD1 as D (5 bases). CDR1 is SGHRS and CDR2 is YFSETQ in the germline V gene. The CDR3 is 14 residues long. V shed 0 bases and J shed 6 bases, with 12 bases lying between them. The CDR3 sequence: CASSLAERGPEAFF. The CDR3 DNA sequence: TGCGCCAGCAGCTTGGCCGAAAGGGGTCCTGAAGCTTTCTTT.

The chain links TRBV13 to TRBJ1-6; D is perhaps TRBD1 (6 bases). The CDR3 covers 17 residues. Germline lookup yields CDR1 PRHDT and CDR2 FYEKMQ (reference sequence). V was shortened by 5 bases and J by 5 bases, with 19 bases between the two germline ends. CDR3 region: CASSSQDGTPDNSPLHF. The DNA for the CDR3 is TGTGCCAGCAGCAGCCAAGACGGGACACCAGATAATTCACCCCTCCACTTT.

The chain is built from TRBV6-5 and TRBJ1-5; D not resolved. Per germline, CDR1 MNHEY and CDR2 SVGAGI. CDR3 length equals 13 residues. The ends were cut back, 3 bases at V and 0 bases at J, with 3 bases in the middle. The CDR3 nucleotides are TGTGCCAGCAGTTATCATAGCAATCAGCCCCAGCATTTT. It codes for CASSYHSNQPQHF.